A selection of T cell receptor beta chains follows, all from one sample in a study of shared clonotypes between healthy human individuals. Generated by immunoSEQ multiplex PCR, the TCRdb table keeps only in-frame clones and is missing some. This table holds a few million clones, roughly 93% found once. Sequenced input: naive CD8+ T cells from PBMCs. These receptors were obtained from a man younger than 35 in good health. Some clones in this sample may be carry-over from other donors' samples. Both conserved end residues are part of each CDR3. A D gene is named only where the DNA matches it firmly. Size values are once, few and many counts, or a class for expanded clones, and some rows have none.

TRBJ2-7	NA	TRBV10-3	NA	CATRTVLSGVSYEQYF	TGTGCCACCCGGACAGTCCTCTCGGGAGTCTCCTACGAGCAGTACTTC
TRBJ1-1	NA	TRBV15	NA	CATSTPWGNTEAFF	TGTGCCACCAGCACTCCATGGGGCAACACTGAAGCTTTCTTT
TRBJ1-2	NA	TRBV14	NA	CASSQGSAGSYGYTF	TGTGCCAGCAGCCAAGGGTCCGCCGGGTCCTATGGCTACACCTTC
TRBJ2-1	NA	TRBV5-6	NA	CASSLVYEGVYNEQFF	TGTGCCAGCAGCTTAGTCTACGAGGGGGTATACAATGAGCAGTTCTTC
TRBJ1-5	TRBD1	TRBV27	NA	CASSYNRGYQPQHF	TGTGCCAGCAGTTATAACAGGGGTTATCAGCCCCAGCATTTT
TRBJ2-6	TRBD1	TRBV2	NA	CASSERRGTGVSGANVLTF	TGTGCCAGCAGTGAAAGGCGGGGGACAGGGGTGTCTGGGGCCAACGTCCTGACTTTC
TRBJ2-7	NA	TRBV6-1	NA	CASTIQGTYEQYF	TGTGCCAGCACCATACAGGGCACCTACGAGCAGTACTTC
TRBJ2-7	NA	TRBV2	NA	CASSEGGAYEQYF	TGTGCCAGCAGTGAAGGGGGCGCCTACGAGCAGTACTTC
TRBJ2-6	TRBD1	TRBV27	NA	CASSRGPGSGANVLTF	TGTGCCAGCAGCAGGGGGCCTGGGTCTGGGGCCAACGTCCTGACTTTC
TRBJ1-1	NA	TRBV7-8	NA	CASSLESEAFF	TGTGCCAGCAGCTTAGAAAGTGAAGCTTTCTTT
TRBJ1-5	TRBD1	TRBV7-2	NA	CASSSRDRESNQPQHF	TGTGCCAGCAGCTCCAGGGACAGGGAGAGCAATCAGCCCCAGCATTTT
TRBJ2-1	NA	TRBV29-1	NA	CSINRVGEQFF	TGCAGCATAAACAGGGTTGGCGAGCAGTTCTTC
TRBJ2-7	TRBD2	TRBV15	NA	CATSRAGGPLYEQYF	TGTGCCACCAGCAGAGCGGGGGGACCCTTATACGAGCAGTACTTC
TRBJ2-1	NA	TRBV30	NA	CAWSVSDPNEQFF	TGTGCCTGGAGTGTTTCTGACCCCAATGAGCAGTTCTTC
TRBJ1-1	NA	TRBV2	NA	CASRPDRWEAFF	TGTGCCAGCAGGCCCGATCGTTGGGAAGCTTTCTTT
TRBJ2-7	NA	TRBV19	once	CASSIVQGSYEQYF	TGTGCCAGTAGTATAGTCCAGGGCTCCTACGAGCAGTACTTC
TRBJ2-4	NA	TRBV27	NA	CASSPNPHLITKNIQYF	TGTGCCAGCAGTCCGAACCCCCACTTAATAACCAAAAACATTCAGTACTTC
TRBJ1-4	NA	TRBV6-5	NA	CASRIREISEKLFF	TGTGCCAGCAGAATCAGGGAAATAAGTGAAAAACTGTTTTTT